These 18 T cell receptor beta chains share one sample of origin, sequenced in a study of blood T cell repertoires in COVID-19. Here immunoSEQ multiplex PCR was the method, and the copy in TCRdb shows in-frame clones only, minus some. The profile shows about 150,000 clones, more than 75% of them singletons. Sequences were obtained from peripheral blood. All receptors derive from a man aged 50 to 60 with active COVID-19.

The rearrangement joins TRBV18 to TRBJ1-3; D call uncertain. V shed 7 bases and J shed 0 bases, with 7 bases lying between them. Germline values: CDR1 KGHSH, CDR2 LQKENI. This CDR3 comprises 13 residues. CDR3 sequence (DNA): TGTGCCAGCTTGGGCAACTCTGGAAACACCATATATTTT. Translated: CASLGNSGNTIYF.

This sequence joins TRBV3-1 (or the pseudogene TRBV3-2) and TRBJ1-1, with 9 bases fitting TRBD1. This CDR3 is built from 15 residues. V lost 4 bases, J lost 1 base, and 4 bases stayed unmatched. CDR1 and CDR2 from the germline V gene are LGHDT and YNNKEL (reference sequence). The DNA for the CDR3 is TGTGCCAGCAGCCCGGGACAGGGATGGAACACTGAAGCTTTCTTT. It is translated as CASSPGQGWNTEAFF.

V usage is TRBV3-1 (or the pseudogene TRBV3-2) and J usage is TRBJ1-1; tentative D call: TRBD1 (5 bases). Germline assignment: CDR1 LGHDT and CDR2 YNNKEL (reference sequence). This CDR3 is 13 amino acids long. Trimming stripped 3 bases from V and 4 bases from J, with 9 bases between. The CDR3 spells CASSHSGGTEAFF. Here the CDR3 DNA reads TGTGCCAGCAGCCATTCGGGGGGCACTGAAGCTTTCTTT.

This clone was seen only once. CDR3 sequence: CASSRYTGAGYEQYF. The CDR3 DNA is TGCGCCAGCAGCCGATACACAGGGGCGGGCTACGAGCAGTACTTC. The chain joins TRBV4-3 to TRBJ2-7, with TRBD1 matching 7 bases. The CDR3 length is 15 residues. V gave up 4 bases and J gave up 3 bases; unmatched junction bases: 9. CDR1 and CDR2 from the germline V gene are LGHNA and YSLEER.

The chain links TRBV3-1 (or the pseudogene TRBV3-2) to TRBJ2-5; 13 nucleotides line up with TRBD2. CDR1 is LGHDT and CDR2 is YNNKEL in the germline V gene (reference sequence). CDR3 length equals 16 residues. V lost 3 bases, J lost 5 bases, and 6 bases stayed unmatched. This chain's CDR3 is CASSQTSGGPHETQYF. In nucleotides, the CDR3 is TGTGCCAGCAGCCAGACTAGCGGGGGGCCCCATGAGACCCAGTACTTC.

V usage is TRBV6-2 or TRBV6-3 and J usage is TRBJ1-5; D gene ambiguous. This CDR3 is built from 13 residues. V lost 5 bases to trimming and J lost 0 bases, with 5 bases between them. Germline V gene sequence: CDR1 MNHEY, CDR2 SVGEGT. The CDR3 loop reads CASSRDSNQPQHF. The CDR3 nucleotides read TGTGCCAGCAGTCGGGATAGCAATCAGCCCCAGCATTTT.

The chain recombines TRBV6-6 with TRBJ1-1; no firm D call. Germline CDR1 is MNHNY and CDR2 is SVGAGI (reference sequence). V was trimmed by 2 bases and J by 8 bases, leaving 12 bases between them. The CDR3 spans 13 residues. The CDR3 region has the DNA TGTGCCAGCAGTTACATAGCGGCTCTAGAAGCTTTCTTT. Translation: CASSYIAALEAFF.

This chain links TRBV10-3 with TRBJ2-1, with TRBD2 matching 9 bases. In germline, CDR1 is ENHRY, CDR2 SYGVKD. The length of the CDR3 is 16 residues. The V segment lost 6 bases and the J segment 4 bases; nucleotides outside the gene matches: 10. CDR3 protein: CAIRGGTSGPYNEQFF. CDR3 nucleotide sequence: TGTGCCATCAGAGGGGGCACTAGCGGGCCTTACAATGAGCAGTTCTTC.

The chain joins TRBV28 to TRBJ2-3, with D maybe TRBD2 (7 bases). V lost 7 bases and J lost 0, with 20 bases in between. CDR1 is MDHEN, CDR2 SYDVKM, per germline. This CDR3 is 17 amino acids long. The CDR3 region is CASNWRGAGDSTDTQYF. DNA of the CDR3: TGTGCCAGCAACTGGAGGGGGGCGGGGGATAGCACAGATACGCAGTATTTT.

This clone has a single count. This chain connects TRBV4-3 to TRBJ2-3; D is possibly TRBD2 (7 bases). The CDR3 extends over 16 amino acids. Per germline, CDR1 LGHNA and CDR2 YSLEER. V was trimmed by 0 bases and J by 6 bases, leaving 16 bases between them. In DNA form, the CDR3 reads TGCGCCAGCAGCCAAGATAGGAGGGGGGGCCAGGATACGCAGTATTTT. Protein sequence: CASSQDRRGGQDTQYF.

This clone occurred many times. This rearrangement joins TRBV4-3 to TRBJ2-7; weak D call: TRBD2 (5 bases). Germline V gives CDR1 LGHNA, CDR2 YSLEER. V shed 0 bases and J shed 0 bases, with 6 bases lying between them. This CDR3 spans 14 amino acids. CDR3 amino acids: CASSQEEGSYEQYF. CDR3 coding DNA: TGCGCCAGCAGCCAAGAAGAGGGCTCCTACGAGCAGTACTTC.

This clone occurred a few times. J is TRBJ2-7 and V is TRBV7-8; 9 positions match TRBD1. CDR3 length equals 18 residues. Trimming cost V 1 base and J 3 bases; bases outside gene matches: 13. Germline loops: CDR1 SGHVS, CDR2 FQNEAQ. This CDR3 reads CASSLGRPGTGNFYEQYF. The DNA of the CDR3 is TGTGCCAGCAGCTTAGGTCGGCCCGGGACAGGGAACTTCTACGAGCAGTACTTC.

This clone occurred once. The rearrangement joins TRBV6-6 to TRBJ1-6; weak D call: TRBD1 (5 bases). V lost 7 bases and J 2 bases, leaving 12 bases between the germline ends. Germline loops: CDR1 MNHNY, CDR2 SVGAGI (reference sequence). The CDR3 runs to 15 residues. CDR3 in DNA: TGTGCCAGCACCCCGGACAAGGCCTATAATTCACCCCTCCACTTT. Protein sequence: CASTPDKAYNSPLHF.

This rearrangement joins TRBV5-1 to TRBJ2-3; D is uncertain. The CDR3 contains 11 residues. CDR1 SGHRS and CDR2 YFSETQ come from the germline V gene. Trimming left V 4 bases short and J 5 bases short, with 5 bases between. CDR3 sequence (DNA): TGCGCCAGCAGCCTAGGAGATACGCAGTATTTT. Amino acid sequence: CASSLGDTQYF.

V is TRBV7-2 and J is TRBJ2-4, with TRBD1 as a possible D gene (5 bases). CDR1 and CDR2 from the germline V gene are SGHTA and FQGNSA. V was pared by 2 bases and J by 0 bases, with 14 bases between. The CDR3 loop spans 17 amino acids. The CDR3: CASSLRGVRLAKNIQYF. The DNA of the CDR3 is TGTGCCAGCAGCTTAAGGGGTGTCAGATTAGCCAAAAACATTCAGTACTTC.

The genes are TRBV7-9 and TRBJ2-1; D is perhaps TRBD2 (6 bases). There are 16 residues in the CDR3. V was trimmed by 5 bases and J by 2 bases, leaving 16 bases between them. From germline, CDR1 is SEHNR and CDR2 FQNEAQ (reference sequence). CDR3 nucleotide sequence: TGTGCCAGCAGCCCGCAACGGGGGTCTGCCTACAATGAGCAGTTCTTC. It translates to CASSPQRGSAYNEQFF. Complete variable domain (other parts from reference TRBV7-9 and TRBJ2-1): DTGVSQNPRHKITKRGQNVTFRCDPISEHNRLYWYRQTLGQGPEFLTYFQNEAQLEKSRLLSDRFSAERPKGSFSTLEIQRTEQGDSAMYLCASSPQRGSAYNEQFFGPGTRLTVL.

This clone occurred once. CDR3 sequence: CASSQDGSYEQYF. CDR3 DNA sequence: TGTGCCAGCAGCCAAGATGGGAGCTACGAGCAGTACTTC. The gene calls are TRBV3-1 (or the pseudogene TRBV3-2) and TRBJ2-7; D might be TRBD2 (5 bases). Germline V gene lookup returns CDR1 LGHDT and CDR2 YNNKEL (reference sequence). The CDR3 length is 13 residues. V was pared by 0 bases and J by 3 bases, with 6 bases between.

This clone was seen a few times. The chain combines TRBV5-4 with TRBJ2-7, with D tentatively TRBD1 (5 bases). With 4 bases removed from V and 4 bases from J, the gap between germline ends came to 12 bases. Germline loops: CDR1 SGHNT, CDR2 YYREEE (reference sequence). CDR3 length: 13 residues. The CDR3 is CASSLGARYEQYF. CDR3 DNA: TGTGCCAGCAGCCTTGGGGCCAGGTACGAGCAGTACTTC.